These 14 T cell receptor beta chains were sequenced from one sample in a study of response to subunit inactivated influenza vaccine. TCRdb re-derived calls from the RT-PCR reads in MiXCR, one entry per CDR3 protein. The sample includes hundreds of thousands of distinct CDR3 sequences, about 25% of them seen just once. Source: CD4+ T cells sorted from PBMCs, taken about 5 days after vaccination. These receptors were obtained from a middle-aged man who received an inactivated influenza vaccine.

CDR3 DNA sequence: TGTGCCAGCAGCCAAGGGGCTAGCGGGGGCATAAGCTCCTACGAGCAGTACTTC. This translates into CASSQGASGGISSYEQYF. This rearrangement joins TRBV3-1 to TRBJ2-7; 10 bases fit TRBD2. This CDR3 has 18 amino acids. Germline CDR1 reads LGHDT; CDR2 reads YNNKEL (reference sequence). The V and J ends lost 1 base and 0 bases, in that order; junction bases with no gene match: 9.

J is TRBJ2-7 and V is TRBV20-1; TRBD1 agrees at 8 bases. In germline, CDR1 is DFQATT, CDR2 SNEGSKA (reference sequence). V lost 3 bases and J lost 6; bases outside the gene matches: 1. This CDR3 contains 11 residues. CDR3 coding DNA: TGCAGTGCTAGGGGACAGGCCGAGCAGTACTTC. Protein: CSARGQAEQYF.

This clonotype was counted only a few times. The CDR3 region has the DNA TGTGCCAGCAGCTACCGGGACATCGGGGAGACCCAGTACTTC. This encodes CASSYRDIGETQYF. This chain joins TRBV6-2 or TRBV6-3 and TRBJ2-5; D possibly corresponds to TRBD1 (6 bases). CDR1 and CDR2 from the germline V gene are MNHEY and SVGEGT. The CDR3 has 14 residues. V lost 6 bases, J lost 5 bases, and 16 bases lay in between.

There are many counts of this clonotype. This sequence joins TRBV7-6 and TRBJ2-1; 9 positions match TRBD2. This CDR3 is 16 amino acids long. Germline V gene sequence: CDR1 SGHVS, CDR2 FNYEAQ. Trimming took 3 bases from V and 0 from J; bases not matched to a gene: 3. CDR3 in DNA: TGTGCCAGCAGCTTCCTTAGCGGGAGCTCCTACAATGAGCAGTTCTTC. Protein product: CASSFLSGSSYNEQFF. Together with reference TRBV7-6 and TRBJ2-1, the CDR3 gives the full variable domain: GAGVSQSPRYKVTKRGQDVALRCDPISGHVSLYWYRQALGQGPEFLTYFNYEAQQDKSGLPNDRFSAERPEGSISTLTIQRTEQRDSAMYRCASSFLSGSSYNEQFFGPGTRLTVL.

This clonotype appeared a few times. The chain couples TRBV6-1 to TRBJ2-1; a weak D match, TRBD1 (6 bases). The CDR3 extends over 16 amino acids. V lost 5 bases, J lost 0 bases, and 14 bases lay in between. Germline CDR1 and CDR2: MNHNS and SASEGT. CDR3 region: CASSQHTGSSYNEQFF. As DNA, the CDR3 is TGTGCCAGCAGTCAGCACACAGGGAGCTCCTACAATGAGCAGTTCTTC.

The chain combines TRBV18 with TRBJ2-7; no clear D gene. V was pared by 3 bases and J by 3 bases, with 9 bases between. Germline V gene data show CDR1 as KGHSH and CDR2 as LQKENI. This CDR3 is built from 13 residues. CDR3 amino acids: CASSPGSDYEQYF. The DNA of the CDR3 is TGTGCCAGCTCACCCGGGTCGGACTACGAGCAGTACTTC.

CDR3 loop: CASSPRGENTEAFF. The CDR3 DNA sequence: TGCGCCAGCAGTCCCAGGGGGGAGAACACTGAAGCTTTCTTT. The J gene is TRBJ1-1, the V gene TRBV10-2; TRBD1 aligns across 7 bases. Germline CDR1 and CDR2: WSHSY and SAAADI. This CDR3 has 14 residues. The trim removed 5 bases at V and 1 base at J, leaving 4 bases unmatched.

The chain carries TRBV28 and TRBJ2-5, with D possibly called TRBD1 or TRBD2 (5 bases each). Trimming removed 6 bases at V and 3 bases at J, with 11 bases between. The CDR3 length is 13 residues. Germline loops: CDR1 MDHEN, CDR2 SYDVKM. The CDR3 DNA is TGTGCCAGCAGGGGGACGGTCAAAGAGACCCAGTACTTC. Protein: CASRGTVKETQYF.

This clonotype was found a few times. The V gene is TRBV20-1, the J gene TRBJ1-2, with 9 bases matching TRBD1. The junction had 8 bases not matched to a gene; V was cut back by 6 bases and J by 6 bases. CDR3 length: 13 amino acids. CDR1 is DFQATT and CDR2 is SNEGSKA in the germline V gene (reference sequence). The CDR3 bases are TGCAGTGCCCTCGGGACAGGGCGGGATGGCTACACCTTC. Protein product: CSALGTGRDGYTF.

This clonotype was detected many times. CDR3 DNA: TGCGCCAGCAGCCAAGAGTACAGGGGGATACACTCCTACGAGCAGTACTTC. This translates into CASSQEYRGIHSYEQYF. The rearrangement links TRBV4-3 to TRBJ2-7, with 8 positions matching TRBD1. This CDR3 contains 17 residues. The V gene end was trimmed by 0 bases and the J gene end by 0 bases; junction bases not matched to a gene: 7. Germline lookup yields CDR1 LGHNA and CDR2 YSLEER.

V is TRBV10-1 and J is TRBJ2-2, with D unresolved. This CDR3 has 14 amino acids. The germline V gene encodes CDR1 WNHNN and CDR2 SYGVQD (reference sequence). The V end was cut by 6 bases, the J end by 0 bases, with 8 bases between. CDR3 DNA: TGCGCCAGCAGGAAGGACCCGAACACCGGGGAGCTGTTTTTT. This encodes CASRKDPNTGELFF.

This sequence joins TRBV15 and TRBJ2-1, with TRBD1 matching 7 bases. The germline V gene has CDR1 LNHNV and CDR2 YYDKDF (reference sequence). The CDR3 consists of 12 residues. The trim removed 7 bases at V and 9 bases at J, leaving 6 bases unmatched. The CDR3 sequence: CATIEGGTEQFF. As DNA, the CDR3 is TGTGCCACCATAGAAGGGGGCACTGAGCAGTTCTTC.

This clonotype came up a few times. The CDR3 here is CASSRDDYGYTF. CDR3 in DNA: TGTGCCAGCAGTCGGGACGACTATGGCTACACCTTC. The chain couples TRBV12-3 or TRBV12-4 to TRBJ1-2, with D possibly TRBD1 on 5 matching bases. Trimming cost V 5 bases and J 3 bases, with 7 bases left between them. This CDR3 spans 12 amino acids.

The CDR3 nucleotides read TGCGCCAGCAGCTCCGCAGCGGGTCGGGAGCTACTTTACAATGAGCAGTTCTTC. As protein: CASSSAAGRELLYNEQFF. V and J are TRBV5-1 and TRBJ2-1; tentative D call: TRBD2 (6 bases). V shed 3 bases and J shed 4 bases, with 23 bases lying between them. Germline V gives CDR1 SGHRS, CDR2 YFSETQ. The CDR3 length is 18 residues.